Following are 12 T cell receptor beta chains from one sample sequenced in a study of cytomegalovirus exposure and HLA in healthy donors. The PCR had 60 Vbeta and 13 Jbeta primers. Assay: immunoSEQ multiplex PCR; the TCRdb copy retains only in-frame clones and omits some. This sample yields approximately 170,000 clones, of which 75% to 90% are seen a single time; approximately 1.3% belongs to the top ten. Sequencing used PBMCs. Every receptor here comes from a boy aged 2 to 9 in good health and CMV-seronegative.

The table lists this clone with a count of one. The same CDR3 arises from other DNA sequences in this sample as well. CDR3 amino acids: CADMGQNYNEQFF. CDR3 bases: TGTGCTGACATGGGACAGAATTACAATGAGCAGTTCTTC. This sequence joins TRBV12-5 and TRBJ2-1; 7 bases match TRBD1. With V trimmed by 11 bases and J by 4 bases, 8 bases remained unmatched. Per the germline V gene, CDR1 is LGHNT and CDR2 is FRNRAP. The CDR3 has 13 residues.

The chain links TRBV5-1 to TRBJ2-5; tentatively, D is TRBD1 (6 bases). The CDR3 length is 14 residues. Germline CDR1 SGHRS, CDR2 YFSETQ. Deletions cut 0 bases from V and 2 bases from J, with 8 bases between. The CDR3 bases are TGCGCCAGCAGCTTGGCGCAGGGGCAAGAGACCCAGTACTTC. It is translated as CASSLAQGQETQYF.

This clone was detected once. V gene TRBV29-1 combines with J gene TRBJ1-1; TRBD1 might be the D (5 bases). The CDR3 loop spans 15 amino acids. The V end was cut by 4 bases, the J end by 0 bases, with 15 bases between. In germline, CDR1 is SQVTM, CDR2 ANQGSEA. Here the CDR3 reads CSVVYQGRVNTEAFF. DNA for the CDR3: TGCAGCGTTGTCTATCAGGGTAGGGTGAACACTGAAGCTTTCTTT.

The chain links TRBV7-2 to TRBJ1-6, with 7 nucleotides matching TRBD1. CDR1 and CDR2 (germline): SGHTA, FQGNSA. Trimming removed 5 bases from V and 0 bases from J; junction bases left unmatched: 10. This CDR3 has 18 amino acids. The CDR3 sequence: CASSGRDSSTSYNSPLHF. CDR3 bases: TGTGCCAGCAGCGGTAGGGACAGTTCCACCTCCTATAATTCACCCCTCCACTTT.

V gene TRBV6-1 combines with J gene TRBJ2-1, with D perhaps TRBD2 (6 bases). This CDR3 has 15 amino acids. V lost 0 bases and J 7 bases, leaving 13 bases between the germline ends. Germline CDR1 reads MNHNS; CDR2 reads SASEGT. CDR3 in amino acids: CASSEAVTRMNEQFF. CDR3 in DNA: TGTGCCAGCAGTGAAGCCGTGACTAGGATGAATGAGCAGTTCTTC.

The chain joins TRBV5-1 to TRBJ1-2, with D hard to call. Per germline, CDR1 SGHRS and CDR2 YFSETQ. This CDR3 spans 15 amino acids. Between the trimmed V and J ends, which lost 4 bases and 2 bases, there was a span of 15 bases. The CDR3 bases are TGCGCCAGCAGCCCCGGTCCTACAGAGAACTATGGCTACACCTTC. This gives the protein CASSPGPTENYGYTF. Full variable domain (remainder filled in from reference TRBV5-1 and TRBJ1-2): KAGVTQTPRYLIKTRGQQVTLSCSPISGHRSVSWYQQTPGQGLQFLFEYFSETQRNKGNFPGRFSGRQFSNSRSEMNVSTLELGDSALYLCASSPGPTENYGYTFGSGTRLTVV.

The V and J genes are TRBV18 and TRBJ1-1; TRBD1 might be the D (6 bases). V shed 4 bases and J shed 7 bases, with 13 bases lying between them. CDR3 size: 13 residues. The germline V gene encodes CDR1 KGHSH and CDR2 LQKENI. CDR3 DNA sequence: TGTGCCAGCTCACAGGGGGTTAATAGTGAAGCTTTCTTT. This sequence encodes CASSQGVNSEAFF.

Only one count was recorded for this clone. The V gene is TRBV7-2, the J gene TRBJ1-2; 8 bases agree with TRBD1. This CDR3 spans 17 amino acids. Germline V gives CDR1 SGHTA, CDR2 FQGNSA. With V trimmed by 2 bases and J by 2 bases, 10 bases remained unmatched. For the CDR3, the DNA is TGTGCCAGCAGCTTACTCCGACAGGGGCCCTTAAACTATGGCTACACCTTC. It codes for CASSLLRQGPLNYGYTF.

On this clone itself: Other DNA sequences in the sample encode the same CDR3. This sequence joins TRBV6-5 and TRBJ1-2, with D uncertain. Germline CDR1 and CDR2: MNHEY and SVGAGI. This CDR3 has 13 amino acids. Trimming took 2 bases from V and 2 from J, leaving 6 bases between them. In DNA, the CDR3 is TGTGCCAGCAGTTACCCGGGGAACTATGGCTACACCTTC. The encoded protein is CASSYPGNYGYTF.

This CDR3 is CASTRDREIFGTQYF. The CDR3 nucleotides are TGTGCCAGTACCCGGGACAGGGAAATATTCGGGACCCAGTACTTC. The rearrangement joins TRBV6-1 to TRBJ2-5; TRBD1 matches 9 bases. CDR3 length: 15 amino acids. V shed 9 bases and J 7 bases; nucleotides not matched to a gene: 15. Germline CDR1 MNHNS, CDR2 SASEGT.

The genes are TRBV5-1 and TRBJ2-1; 9 nucleotides align to TRBD1. The CDR3 consists of 14 residues. Germline V lookup: CDR1 SGHRS, CDR2 YFSETQ. The trim removed 4 bases at V and 5 bases at J, leaving 4 bases unmatched. This chain's CDR3 is CASSHWTGDNEQFF. DNA of the CDR3: TGCGCCAGCAGCCACTGGACAGGGGACAATGAGCAGTTCTTC.

The chain joins TRBV6-5 to TRBJ1-2; a weak D match, TRBD1 (6 bases). The CDR3 sequence is 14 residues long. The germline CDR1 and CDR2 sequences are MNHEY and SVGAGI. The V end was cut by 6 bases, the J end by 1 base, with 12 bases between. The CDR3 DNA sequence: TGTGCCAGCAGGGGGGACATTTATAACTATGGCTACACCTTC. Its protein product is CASRGDIYNYGYTF.